This passage covers 31 T cell receptor beta chains from one sample sequenced in a study of cytomegalovirus exposure and HLA in healthy donors. Vbeta (60) and Jbeta (13) primers were used in the PCR. Sequencing used immunoSEQ multiplex PCR; TCRdb keeps in-frame clones, though not all of them. This sample has tens of thousands of clones, with just over 70% found just once. The sequenced material came from PBMCs. Source of these receptors: a man between 60 and 75 years old in good health and CMV-seronegative.

The chain has TRBV7-8 and TRBJ2-2; the D gene is possibly TRBD2 (6 bases). The CDR3 spans 16 residues. Germline V gene data show CDR1 as SGHVS and CDR2 as FQNEAQ. V was clipped by 4 bases and J by 6 bases, with 18 bases between them. CDR3 in DNA: TGTGCCAGCAGCTCCTTCGGGGCTAGCGAGGCCGGGGAGCTGTTTTTT. This translates into CASSSFGASEAGELFF.

The chain combines TRBV6-1 with TRBJ2-2; the D gene is possibly TRBD1 (5 bases). V lost 8 bases, J lost 2 bases, and 12 bases lay in between. This CDR3 comprises 14 residues. Germline V lookup: CDR1 MNHNS, CDR2 SASEGT. The CDR3 DNA is TGTGCCAGCGGGGCCCTTATTAACACCGGGGAGCTGTTTTTT. Translating gives CASGALINTGELFF.

This clone was counted once. The chain employs TRBV4-1 and TRBJ2-4, with D possibly TRBD2 on 6 matching bases. The CDR3 contains 14 residues. The V and J ends lost 1 base and 8 bases respectively, with 12 bases between them. From germline, CDR1 is MGHRA and CDR2 YSYEKL. The chain's CDR3 is CASSQGQGTDIQYF. For the CDR3, the DNA is TGCGCCAGCAGCCAAGGACAAGGGACTGACATTCAGTACTTC.

This chain uses TRBV10-1 with TRBJ2-7; D gene uncertain. The CDR3 extends over 13 amino acids. Germline-derived CDR1 and CDR2 are WNHNN and SYGVQD (reference sequence). V was clipped by 4 bases and J by 0 bases, with 7 bases between them. The CDR3: CASSAHNSYEQYF. The CDR3 DNA follows: TGCGCCAGCAGTGCACACAACTCCTACGAGCAGTACTTC.

The V call is TRBV28, the J call TRBJ1-2; 7 bases line up with TRBD1. This CDR3 spans 13 amino acids. With 6 bases clipped from V and 7 bases from J, the junction kept 8 bases outside the gene matches. Per the germline V gene, CDR1 is MDHEN and CDR2 is SYDVKM. In DNA form, the CDR3 reads TGTGCCAGCAGGACAGGGCAAATCGGTGGCTACACCTTC. Encoded protein: CASRTGQIGGYTF.

This clone appeared a few times. This chain uses TRBV14 with TRBJ1-6; a possible D gene is TRBD1 (6 bases). The CDR3 spans 14 residues. Germline-derived CDR1 and CDR2 are SGHDN and FVKESK. With 9 bases removed from V and 7 bases from J, the gap between germline ends came to 16 bases. The DNA of the CDR3 is TGTGCCAGTGCGGGGGGCGCGAGCAATTCACCCCTCCACTTT. Protein: CASAGGASNSPLHF.

The chain employs TRBV12-5 and TRBJ2-3, with TRBD1 matching 8 bases. The CDR3 runs 15 residues. The germline V gene has CDR1 LGHNT and CDR2 FRNRAP. The V gene end was trimmed by 0 bases and the J gene end by 4 bases; junction bases not matched to a gene: 3. The CDR3 reads CASGLVTGGSDTQYF. The CDR3 DNA reads TGTGCTAGTGGTTTGGTAACAGGGGGGTCAGATACGCAGTATTTT.

This rearrangement joins TRBV2 to TRBJ2-3, with D maybe TRBD1 (6 bases). V lost 8 bases, J lost 2 bases, and 14 bases lay in between. From germline, CDR1 is SNHLY and CDR2 FYNNEI. The CDR3 has 14 amino acids. The CDR3 coding sequence is TGTGCCAGCCAAAAGGACAGAGACACAGATACGCAGTATTTT. This sequence encodes CASQKDRDTDTQYF.

This clone was seen once. The chain recombines TRBV2 with TRBJ2-3; D is undetermined. The CDR3 length is 12 residues. With 3 bases removed from V and 9 bases from J, the gap between germline ends came to 10 bases. CDR1 and CDR2 from the germline V gene are SNHLY and FYNNEI. The CDR3 region is CASSDSRLTQYF. The CDR3 DNA follows: TGTGCCAGCAGTGACTCTAGGTTAACGCAGTATTTT.

V usage is TRBV5-6 and J usage is TRBJ2-5, with 10 nucleotides matching TRBD1. The CDR3 covers 14 residues. The trim removed 5 bases at V and 2 bases at J, leaving 3 bases unmatched. Looked up from germline, CDR1 is SGHDT and CDR2 is YYEEEE. CDR3 coding DNA: TGTGCCAGCAGTACGGACAGGGGGCAAGAGACCCAGTACTTC. It translates to CASSTDRGQETQYF.

The sample holds a few counts of this clone. The rearrangement uses TRBV11-2 and TRBJ2-5; 14 bases align to TRBD2. Germline V gene data show CDR1 as SGHAT and CDR2 as FQNNGV. V lost 5 bases and J lost 2; bases outside the gene matches: 4. The CDR3 consists of 16 residues. This chain's CDR3 is CASSSGLAGGQETQYF. As DNA, the CDR3 is TGTGCCAGCAGCAGCGGACTAGCGGGAGGACAAGAGACCCAGTACTTC.

This clone was observed a few times. The genes are TRBV29-1 and TRBJ2-3; 7 bases line up with TRBD1. Germline lookup yields CDR1 SQVTM and CDR2 ANQGSEA. With 7 bases clipped from V and 2 bases from J, the junction kept 6 bases outside the gene matches. The CDR3 has 13 residues. In nucleotides, the CDR3 is TGCAGCGCAGGACAGGCGGACACAGATACGCAGTATTTT. Translation gives CSAGQADTDTQYF.

The chain employs TRBV10-1 and TRBJ2-3, with 8 bases lining up with TRBD1. This CDR3 region has 17 residues. The germline V gene encodes CDR1 WNHNN and CDR2 SYGVQD (reference sequence). V shed 0 bases, J shed 3 bases, and the junction held 8 bases outside the gene matches. Written as DNA, the CDR3 is TGCGCCAGCAGTGAGTCTGTACGGGACAGGTCGACAGATACGCAGTATTTT. Encoded protein: CASSESVRDRSTDTQYF.

The sample holds a few counts of this clone. The chain couples TRBV6-5 to TRBJ1-1, with D possibly matching TRBD1 (6 bases). V lost 2 bases and J 4 bases, leaving 14 bases between the germline ends. CDR1 and CDR2 (germline): MNHEY, SVGAGI. This CDR3 has 15 amino acids. CDR3 loop: CASSYASGVSTEAFF. The DNA of the CDR3 is TGTGCCAGCAGTTACGCCTCAGGGGTGAGCACTGAAGCTTTCTTT.

The genes are TRBV6-4 and TRBJ2-3; TRBD2 matches at 9 bases. The CDR3 sequence is 17 residues long. Germline assignment: CDR1 MRHNA and CDR2 SNTAGT. V lost 5 bases, J lost 4 bases, and 13 bases stayed unmatched. CDR3 loop: CASSQFAGTSNADTQYF. The CDR3 DNA reads as TGTGCCAGCAGTCAATTCGCCGGGACTAGCAATGCAGATACGCAGTATTTT.

V and J are TRBV23-1 and TRBJ1-1, with unresolved D. Being an ORF, TRBV23-1 has a function that is uncertain. V gave up 9 bases and J gave up 1 base, with 9 bases separating them. The CDR3 spans 12 residues. CDR3 nucleotides: TGCGCCAGTACAGTTCAGAACACTGAAGCTTTCTTT. Amino acids: CASTVQNTEAFF.

This clone was seen a handful of times. The sample holds other DNA sequences that translate to the same CDR3. The chain carries TRBV6-1 and TRBJ1-3; D gene unclear. Germline V gives CDR1 MNHNS, CDR2 SASEGT. CDR3 length equals 14 residues. The V and J ends lost 4 bases and 4 bases respectively, with 11 bases between them. CDR3 residues: CASSAEAWGNTIYF. The DNA of the CDR3 is TGTGCCAGCAGTGCAGAGGCCTGGGGAAACACCATATATTTT.

This clone was found a few times. The chain employs TRBV7-2 and TRBJ2-2, with TRBD2 matching 15 bases. The CDR3 runs 16 residues. The junction had 3 bases not matched to a gene; V was cut back by 3 bases and J by 7 bases. Germline lookup yields CDR1 SGHTA and CDR2 FQGNSA. CDR3 in DNA: TGTGCCAGCAGCTTCGGACTAGCGGGGGGGAACGGGGAGCTGTTTTTT. It specifies CASSFGLAGGNGELFF.

This clone has only a few counts. This chain links TRBV28 with TRBJ1-1; a possible D gene is TRBD1 (6 bases). In germline, CDR1 is MDHEN, CDR2 SYDVKM. The CDR3 loop spans 14 amino acids. V dropped 3 bases and J dropped 7 bases, with 15 bases sitting between them. The CDR3 is CASSFPGTSYEAFF. In DNA, the CDR3 is TGTGCCAGCAGTTTTCCCGGGACATCCTATGAAGCTTTCTTT.

The chain carries TRBV11-3 and TRBJ2-2; maybe TRBD2 (6 bases). This CDR3 contains 15 residues. The V and J ends lost 2 bases and 3 bases respectively, with 10 bases between them. Germline loops: CDR1 SGHNT, CDR2 YENEEA. The CDR3 protein is CASSLWGEDTGELFF. DNA of the CDR3: TGTGCCAGCAGCTTATGGGGGGAGGACACCGGGGAGCTGTTTTTT.

This clone was counted a few times. The rearrangement uses TRBV14 and TRBJ1-1, with a weak D call TRBD1 (6 bases). CDR1 and CDR2 (germline): SGHDN, FVKESK. CDR3 length: 14 residues. V was cut by 4 bases and J by 2 bases, with 11 bases left in between. The CDR3, as DNA: TGTGCCAGCAGCCGGACAGTCCAAAACACTGAAGCTTTCTTT. Translation: CASSRTVQNTEAFF. Drawing the rest from reference TRBV14 and TRBJ1-1, the complete variable domain is EAGVTQFPSHSVIEKGQTVTLRCDPISGHDNLYWYRRVMGKEIKFLLHFVKESKQDESGMPNNRFLAERTGGTYSTLKVQPAELEDSGVYFCASSRTVQNTEAFFGQGTRLTVV.

V and J are TRBV11-2 and TRBJ1-4, with a possible D match to TRBD1 (6 bases). The CDR3 totals 15 residues. Germline CDR1 and CDR2: SGHAT and FQNNGV. The V end lost 4 bases, the J end lost 4 bases, and 13 bases lay between the germline ends. CDR3: CASSSHRVGNEKLFF. CDR3 DNA: TGTGCCAGCAGCTCCCACAGGGTTGGTAATGAAAAACTGTTTTTT.

This rearrangement joins TRBV15 to TRBJ1-1; 7 bases align to TRBD1. The CDR3 is 14 amino acids. The germline V gene encodes CDR1 LNHNV and CDR2 YYDKDF (reference sequence). The V gene end was trimmed by 0 bases and the J gene end by 3 bases; junction bases not matched to a gene: 1. As DNA, the CDR3 is TGTGCCACCAGCAGAGAGACAGGGCACACTGAAGCTTTCTTT. It specifies CATSRETGHTEAFF.

The genes are TRBV7-2 and TRBJ2-7; D perhaps matches TRBD1 (7 bases). V was pared by 5 bases and J by 7 bases, with 24 bases between. Germline V CDR1 and CDR2: SGHTA, FQGNSA. The CDR3 runs to 16 residues. CDR3 sequence: CASSRGIIQGTGEQYF. The DNA for the CDR3 is TGTGCCAGCAGCCGGGGGATAATACAGGGGACTGGTGAGCAGTACTTC.

The chain recombines TRBV5-1 with TRBJ2-5; 10 positions match TRBD2. There are 15 residues in the CDR3. From germline, CDR1 is SGHRS and CDR2 YFSETQ. With 2 bases clipped from V and 1 base from J, the junction kept 2 bases outside the gene matches. The CDR3 DNA sequence: TGCGCCAGCAGCTTCTCTAGCGGGAGCCAAGAGACCCAGTACTTC. Residues: CASSFSSGSQETQYF.

There are a few counts of this clone. The chain links TRBV19 to TRBJ2-6, with TRBD1 as a possible D gene (6 bases). Germline CDR1 and CDR2: LNHDA and SQIVND (reference sequence). This CDR3 is 17 amino acids long. V lost 3 bases and J 4 bases, leaving 16 bases between the germline ends. The chain's CDR3 is CASSIGTRAAGANVLTF. The CDR3 DNA sequence: TGTGCCAGTAGTATCGGGACAAGGGCAGCAGGGGCCAACGTCCTGACTTTC.

V gene TRBV4-3 combines with J gene TRBJ1-6; D gene uncertain. CDR3 length: 15 amino acids. Germline CDR1 is LGHNA and CDR2 is YSLEER. The germline V and J ends were trimmed by 5 bases and 5 bases, with 13 bases remaining between them. CDR3 nucleotides: TGCGCCAGCAGCACGACGGCTAGTAATAATTCACCCCTCCACTTT. This sequence encodes CASSTTASNNSPLHF.

V and J are TRBV6-1 and TRBJ2-3, with 9 bases aligning to TRBD1. The junction had 6 bases not matched to a gene; V was cut back by 8 bases and J by 6 bases. This CDR3 spans 13 amino acids. Per the germline V gene, CDR1 is MNHNS and CDR2 is SASEGT. CDR3 sequence: CASRTGVVDTQYF. The CDR3 DNA sequence: TGTGCCAGCCGGACAGGGGTCGTGGATACGCAGTATTTT.

The gene calls are TRBV29-1 and TRBJ1-4; unclear D gene. The CDR3 contains 13 residues. CDR1 is SQVTM and CDR2 is ANQGSEA in the germline V gene. Trimming cost V 6 bases and J 5 bases, with 13 bases left between them. In DNA form, the CDR3 reads TGCAGCGTCAACCAGGACTCCAATGAAAAACTGTTTTTT. This gives the protein CSVNQDSNEKLFF. Full variable domain (remainder filled in from reference TRBV29-1 and TRBJ1-4): SAVISQKPSRDICQRGTSLTIQCQVDSQVTMMFWYRQQPGQSLTLIATANQGSEATYESGFVIDKFPISRPNLTFSTLTVSNMSPEDSSIYLCSVNQDSNEKLFFGSGTQLSVL.

The genes are TRBV19 and TRBJ1-1; D call uncertain. Germline CDR1 LNHDA, CDR2 SQIVND (reference sequence). This CDR3 is built from 14 residues. Between the trimmed V and J ends, which lost 5 bases and 5 bases, there was a span of 15 bases. The CDR3, as DNA: TGTGCCAGTAGTGTACGGACTGGCGGGACTGAAGCTTTCTTT. Encoded protein: CASSVRTGGTEAFF.

The V and J genes are TRBV11-2 and TRBJ2-1, with 8 bases that match TRBD1. The CDR3 length is 15 residues. Trimming cost V 0 bases and J 9 bases; bases outside gene matches: 7. Germline V gene sequence: CDR1 SGHAT, CDR2 FQNNGV. DNA for the CDR3: TGTGCCAGCAGCTTAGATCAGGGGGCGGTTACTGAGCAGTTCTTC. It encodes CASSLDQGAVTEQFF.